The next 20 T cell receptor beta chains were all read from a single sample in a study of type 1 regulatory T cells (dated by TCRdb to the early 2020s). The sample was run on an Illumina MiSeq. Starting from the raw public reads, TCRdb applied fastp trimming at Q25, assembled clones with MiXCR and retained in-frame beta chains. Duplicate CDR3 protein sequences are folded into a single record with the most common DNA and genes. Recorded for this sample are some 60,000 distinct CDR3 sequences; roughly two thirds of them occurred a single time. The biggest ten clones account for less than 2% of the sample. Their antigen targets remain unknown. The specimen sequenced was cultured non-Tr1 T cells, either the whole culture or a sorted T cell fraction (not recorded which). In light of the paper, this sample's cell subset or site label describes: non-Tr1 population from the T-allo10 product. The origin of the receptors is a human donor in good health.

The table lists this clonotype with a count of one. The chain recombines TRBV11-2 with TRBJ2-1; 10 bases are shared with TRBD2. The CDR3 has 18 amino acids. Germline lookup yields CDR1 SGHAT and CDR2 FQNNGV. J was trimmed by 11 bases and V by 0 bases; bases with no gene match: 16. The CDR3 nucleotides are TGTGCCAGCAGCTTAGACACCTTGACTAGCGGGTTCTTTCCTAAGCAGTTCTTC. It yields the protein CASSLDTLTSGFFPKQFF.

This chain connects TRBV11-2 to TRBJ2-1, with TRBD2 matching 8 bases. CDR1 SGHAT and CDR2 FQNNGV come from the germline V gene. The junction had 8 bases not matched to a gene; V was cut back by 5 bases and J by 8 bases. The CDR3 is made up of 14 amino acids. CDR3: CASSPIAGRYEQFF. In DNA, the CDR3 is TGTGCCAGCAGCCCTATAGCGGGAAGGTATGAGCAGTTCTTC.

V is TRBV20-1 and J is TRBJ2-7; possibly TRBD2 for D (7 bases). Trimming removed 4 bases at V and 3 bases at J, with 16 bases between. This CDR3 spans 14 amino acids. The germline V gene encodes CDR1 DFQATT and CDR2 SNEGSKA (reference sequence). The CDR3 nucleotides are TGCAGTGCTACAAGGGGGGGCCTAAACTACGAGCAGTACTTC. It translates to CSATRGGLNYEQYF.

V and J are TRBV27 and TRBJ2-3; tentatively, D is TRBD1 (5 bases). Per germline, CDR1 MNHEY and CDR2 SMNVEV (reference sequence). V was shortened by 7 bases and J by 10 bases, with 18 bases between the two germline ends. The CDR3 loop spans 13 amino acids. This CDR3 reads CASTRAQGTPQYF. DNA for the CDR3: TGTGCCAGCACCCGGGCCCAGGGAACCCCGCAGTATTTT.

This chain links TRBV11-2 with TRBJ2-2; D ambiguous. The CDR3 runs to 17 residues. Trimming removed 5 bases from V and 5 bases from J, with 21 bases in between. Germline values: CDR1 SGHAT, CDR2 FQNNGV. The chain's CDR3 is CASSPGDWSERTGELFF. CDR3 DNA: TGTGCCAGCAGCCCAGGAGATTGGTCCGAACGGACCGGGGAGCTGTTTTTT.

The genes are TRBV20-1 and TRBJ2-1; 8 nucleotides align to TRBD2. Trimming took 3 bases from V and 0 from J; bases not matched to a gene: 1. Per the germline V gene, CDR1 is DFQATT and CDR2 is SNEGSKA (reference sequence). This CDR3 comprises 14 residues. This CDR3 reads CSASGLASYNEQFF. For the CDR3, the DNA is TGCAGTGCTAGTGGACTAGCCTCCTACAATGAGCAGTTCTTC.

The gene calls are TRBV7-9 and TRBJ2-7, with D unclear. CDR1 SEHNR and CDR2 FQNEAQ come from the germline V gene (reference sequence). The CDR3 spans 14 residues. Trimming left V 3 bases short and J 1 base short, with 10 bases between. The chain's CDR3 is CASSFPPRSYEQYF. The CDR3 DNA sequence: TGTGCCAGCAGCTTTCCGCCTCGATCCTACGAGCAGTACTTC.

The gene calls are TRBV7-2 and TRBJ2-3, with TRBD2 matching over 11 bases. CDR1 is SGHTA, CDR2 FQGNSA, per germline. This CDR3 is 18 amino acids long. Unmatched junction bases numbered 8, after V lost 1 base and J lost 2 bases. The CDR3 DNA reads TGTGCCAGCAGCTTAGTGCGTCTAGCGGGAGGTCCCACAGATACGCAGTATTTT. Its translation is CASSLVRLAGGPTDTQYF.

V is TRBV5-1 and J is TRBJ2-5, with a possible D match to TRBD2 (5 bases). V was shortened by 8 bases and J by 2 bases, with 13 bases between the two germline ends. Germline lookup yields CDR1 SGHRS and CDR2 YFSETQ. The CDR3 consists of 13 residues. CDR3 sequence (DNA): TGCGCCAGTGGTGAGGGCTCTCAAGAGACCCAGTACTTC. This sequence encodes CASGEGSQETQYF.

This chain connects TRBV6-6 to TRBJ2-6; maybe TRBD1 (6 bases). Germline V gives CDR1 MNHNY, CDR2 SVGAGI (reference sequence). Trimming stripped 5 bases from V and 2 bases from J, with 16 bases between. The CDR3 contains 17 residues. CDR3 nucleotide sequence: TGTGCCAGCAGTCCCAACCGGGACACCCCTGGGGCCAACGTCCTGACTTTC. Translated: CASSPNRDTPGANVLTF.

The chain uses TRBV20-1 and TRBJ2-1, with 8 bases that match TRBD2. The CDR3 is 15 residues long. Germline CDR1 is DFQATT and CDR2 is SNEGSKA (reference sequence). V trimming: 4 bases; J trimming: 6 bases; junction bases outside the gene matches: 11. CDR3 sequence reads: CSAKGVLAGTNEQFF. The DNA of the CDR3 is TGCAGTGCTAAGGGCGTGTTAGCGGGAACCAATGAGCAGTTCTTC.

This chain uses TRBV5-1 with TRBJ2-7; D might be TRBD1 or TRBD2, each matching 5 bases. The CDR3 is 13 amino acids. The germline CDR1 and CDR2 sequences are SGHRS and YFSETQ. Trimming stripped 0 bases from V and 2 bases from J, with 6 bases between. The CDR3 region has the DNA TGCGCCAGCAGCTTGGGGGGGACCTACGAGCAGTACTTC. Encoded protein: CASSLGGTYEQYF.

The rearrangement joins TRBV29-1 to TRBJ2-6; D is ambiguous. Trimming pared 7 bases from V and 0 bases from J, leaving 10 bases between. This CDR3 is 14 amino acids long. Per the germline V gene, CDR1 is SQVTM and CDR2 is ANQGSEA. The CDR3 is CSATDHSGANVLTF. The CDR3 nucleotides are TGCAGCGCCACCGACCACTCTGGGGCCAACGTCCTGACTTTC.

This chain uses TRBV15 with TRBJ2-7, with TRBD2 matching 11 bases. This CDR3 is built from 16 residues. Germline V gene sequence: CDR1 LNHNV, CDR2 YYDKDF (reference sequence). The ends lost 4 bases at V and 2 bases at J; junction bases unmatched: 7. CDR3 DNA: TGTGCCACCAGCATGATAGCGGGAGGGACAACCTACGAGCAGTACTTC. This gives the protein CATSMIAGGTTYEQYF.

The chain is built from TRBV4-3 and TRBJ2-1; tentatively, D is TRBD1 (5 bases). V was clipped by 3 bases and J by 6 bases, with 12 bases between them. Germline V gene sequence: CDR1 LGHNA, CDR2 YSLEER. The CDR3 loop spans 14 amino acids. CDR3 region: CASSHPDSRNEQFF. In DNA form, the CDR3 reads TGCGCCAGCAGCCACCCAGACAGCCGCAATGAGCAGTTCTTC.

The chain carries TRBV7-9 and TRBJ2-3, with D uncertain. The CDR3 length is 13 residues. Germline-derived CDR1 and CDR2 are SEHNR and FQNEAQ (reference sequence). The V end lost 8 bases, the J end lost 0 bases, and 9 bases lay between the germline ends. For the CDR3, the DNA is TGTGCCAGCCGAGTATTCAGCACAGATACGCAGTATTTT. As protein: CASRVFSTDTQYF. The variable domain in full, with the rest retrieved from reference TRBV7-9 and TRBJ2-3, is DTGVSQNPRHKITKRGQNVTFRCDPISEHNRLYWYRQTLGQGPEFLTYFQNEAQLEKSRLLSDRFSAERPKGSFSTLEIQRTEQGDSAMYLCASRVFSTDTQYFGPGTRLTVL.

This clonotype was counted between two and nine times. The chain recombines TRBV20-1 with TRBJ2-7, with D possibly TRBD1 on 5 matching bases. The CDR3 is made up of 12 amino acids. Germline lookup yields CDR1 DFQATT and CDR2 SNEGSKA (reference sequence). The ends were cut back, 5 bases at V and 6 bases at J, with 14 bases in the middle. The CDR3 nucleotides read TGCAGTGCTCCACACCCTAGGGGCGAGCAGTACTTC. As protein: CSAPHPRGEQYF.

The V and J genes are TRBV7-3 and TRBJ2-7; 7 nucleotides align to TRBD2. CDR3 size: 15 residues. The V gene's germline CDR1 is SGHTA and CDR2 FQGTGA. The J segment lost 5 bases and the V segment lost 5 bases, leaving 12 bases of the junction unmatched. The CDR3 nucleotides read TGTGCCAGCAGCGAGTTCGGGGGGAGAACCGACGAGCAGTACTTC. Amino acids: CASSEFGGRTDEQYF.

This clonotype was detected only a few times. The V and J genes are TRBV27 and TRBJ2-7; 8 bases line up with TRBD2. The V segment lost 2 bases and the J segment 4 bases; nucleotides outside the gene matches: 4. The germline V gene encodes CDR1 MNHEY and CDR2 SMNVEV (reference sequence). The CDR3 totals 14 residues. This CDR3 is CASSLSGSTYEQYF. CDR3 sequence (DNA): TGTGCCAGCAGTTTAAGCGGGAGTACTTACGAGCAGTACTTC.

The CDR3 loop reads CATSGGRSSYNEQFF. The CDR3 DNA reads as TGTGCCACCAGCGGAGGACGTAGCTCCTACAATGAGCAGTTCTTC. The rearrangement links TRBV15 to TRBJ2-1; D might be TRBD2 (5 bases). Germline CDR1 LNHNV, CDR2 YYDKDF (reference sequence). Trimming took off 5 bases at V and 0 bases at J, with 11 bases between the two ends. This CDR3 spans 15 amino acids. Drawing the rest from reference TRBV15 and TRBJ2-1, the complete variable domain is DAMVIQNPRYQVTQFGKPVTLSCSQTLNHNVMYWYQQKSSQAPKLLFHYYDKDFNNEADTPDNFQSRRPNTSFCFLDIRSPGLGDTAMYLCATSGGRSSYNEQFFGPGTRLTVL.